This TCR beta chain was captured in a study of T cell clonality in common variable immunodeficiency. Whole-study findings and limits: CVID patient heterogeneity limited repertoire-clinical complication correlations. Reportedly, TCR beta sequences from common variable immunodeficiency showed fewer deletions and N-nucleotide insertions. CVID subjects shared fewer TCRbeta clones than healthy controls did.

The CVID group had around 16 females and 25 to 30 males, mean age around 40. Deletions cut 4 bases from V and 5 bases from J, with 11 bases between. The CDR3 extends over 14 amino acids. The germline V gene has CDR1 MRHNA and CDR2 SNTAGT. This clone was detected a few times. Its antigen remains unidentified. Sequencing ends 3 residues short of the CDR3 end; the germline J gene provides the rest. Generated by immunoSEQ multiplex PCR, the TCRdb table keeps only in-frame clones and is missing some. Recorded here are 25,000 to 35,000 clones, none singletons. This receptor was taken from a human donor with common variable immunodeficiency. Input material: peripheral blood mononuclear cells. This chain joins TRBV6-4 and TRBJ2-2, with D perhaps TRBD1 (5 bases). The sequenced CDR3 bases are TGTGCCAGCAGTGCGTCCCCAGGGACCGGGGAG. It specifies CASSASPGTGE. The whole CDR3 protein is CASSASPGTGELFF.